The 27 T cell receptor beta chains listed next were all sequenced from one sample in a study of cytomegalovirus exposure and HLA in healthy donors. Both 60 Vbeta primers and 13 Jbeta primers went into the PCR. Measured with immunoSEQ multiplex PCR; TCRdb has only the in-frame clones, and not every one. Recorded for this sample: around 100,000 clones. The sequencing sample was made of PBMCs. Every receptor here comes from a man aged 35 to 55 in good health and CMV-seronegative.

The CDR3 DNA is TGTGCCACCGGGGGTTCCAGCGGGGGCTACACCTTC. Protein product: CATGGSSGGYTF. V is TRBV15 and J is TRBJ1-2; D is perhaps TRBD1 (5 bases). The CDR3 covers 12 residues. Per germline, CDR1 LNHNV and CDR2 YYDKDF (reference sequence). The V end was cut by 8 bases, the J end by 8 bases, with 15 bases between.

The genes are TRBV19 and TRBJ1-1; D may be TRBD1 (6 bases). Trimming removed 3 bases at V and 3 bases at J, with 14 bases between. This CDR3 region has 15 residues. The germline V gene encodes CDR1 LNHDA and CDR2 SQIVND (reference sequence). For the CDR3, the DNA is TGTGCCAGTAGTATGGATCACAGGGTGGACACTGAAGCTTTCTTT. It encodes CASSMDHRVDTEAFF.

V is TRBV4-2 and J is TRBJ1-2; the D gene is possibly TRBD1 (6 bases). CDR1 is LGHNA, CDR2 YNFKEQ, per germline. V shed 1 base and J shed 2 bases, with 8 bases lying between them. The CDR3 extends over 14 amino acids. CDR3 nucleotides: TGTGCCAGCAGCCAAGGGACAGCCAACTATGGCTACACCTTC. It yields the protein CASSQGTANYGYTF.

V is TRBV7-8 and J is TRBJ2-1; TRBD2 agrees at 9 bases. The V segment lost 5 bases and the J segment 9 bases; nucleotides outside the gene matches: 20. The CDR3 length is 18 residues. Germline CDR1 reads SGHVS; CDR2 reads FQNEAQ. The CDR3 spells CASSPSRSAGGFLTEQFF. CDR3 DNA: TGTGCCAGCAGCCCTAGTCGTTCCGCGGGGGGGTTTCTTACTGAGCAGTTCTTC.

The chain links TRBV6-5 to TRBJ1-1, with 9 bases matching TRBD1. Losses at the gene ends were 5 bases for V and 3 bases for J; bases not matched to a gene: 7. CDR3 size: 15 residues. CDR1 is MNHEY and CDR2 is SVGAGI in the germline V gene. This CDR3 reads CASSGRTGVDTEAFF. DNA of the CDR3: TGTGCCAGCAGTGGAAGGACAGGGGTCGACACTGAAGCTTTCTTT.

The rearrangement joins TRBV7-8 to TRBJ2-1; possibly TRBD1 for D (6 bases). This CDR3 region has 14 residues. CDR1 SGHVS and CDR2 FQNEAQ come from the germline V gene. V lost 2 bases, J lost 3 bases, and 8 bases lay in between. CDR3: CASSLRGNYNEQFF. The CDR3 DNA is TGTGCCAGCAGCTTAAGGGGGAACTACAATGAGCAGTTCTTC.

The chain couples TRBV9 to TRBJ2-7; perhaps TRBD2 as D (7 bases). Trimming stripped 4 bases from V and 1 base from J, with 15 bases between. Per germline, CDR1 SGDLS and CDR2 YYNGEE. The CDR3 spans 15 residues. The CDR3, as DNA: TGTGCCAGCAGCCCCCCACAGGGACTATCCTACGAGCAGTACTTC. This codes for CASSPPQGLSYEQYF.

The V gene is TRBV28, the J gene TRBJ2-2; 8 bases align to TRBD1. Per the germline V gene, CDR1 is MDHEN and CDR2 is SYDVKM. The CDR3 is 14 residues long. V was clipped by 6 bases and J by 5 bases; unmatched bases: 5. The CDR3 protein is CASRRDRRTGELFF. The CDR3 DNA follows: TGTGCCAGCAGGCGGGACAGGAGAACCGGGGAGCTGTTTTTT.

The genes are TRBV11-2 and TRBJ2-3, with 9 bases aligning to TRBD2. Germline V gene lookup returns CDR1 SGHAT and CDR2 FQNNGV. Trimming removed 4 bases from V and 3 bases from J; junction bases left unmatched: 11. CDR3 length equals 17 residues. The CDR3 DNA reads as TGTGCCAGCAGCTCGGGGGCGGATAGCGGGGGTACAGATACGCAGTATTTT. It is translated as CASSSGADSGGTDTQYF.

This chain joins TRBV20-1 and TRBJ1-1; D might be TRBD1 (6 bases). With 3 bases removed from V and 11 bases from J, the gap between germline ends came to 13 bases. CDR3 length: 11 residues. Germline V CDR1 and CDR2: DFQATT, SNEGSKA (reference sequence). The CDR3 DNA follows: TGCAGTGCTAGTACAGGGATGGAGGCTTTCTTT. It encodes CSASTGMEAFF.

The chain links TRBV5-1 to TRBJ2-7, with D maybe TRBD1 (6 bases). Germline V gene sequence: CDR1 SGHRS, CDR2 YFSETQ. The CDR3 totals 15 residues. Trimming left V 6 bases short and J 1 base short, with 17 bases between. The CDR3 protein is CASKITQGLSYEQYF. CDR3 nucleotide sequence: TGCGCCAGCAAAATCACACAGGGCCTTTCCTACGAGCAGTACTTC. Full variable domain (missing parts from reference TRBV5-1 and TRBJ2-7): KAGVTQTPRYLIKTRGQQVTLSCSPISGHRSVSWYQQTPGQGLQFLFEYFSETQRNKGNFPGRFSGRQFSNSRSEMNVSTLELGDSALYLCASKITQGLSYEQYFGPGTRLTVT.

The chain combines TRBV5-4 with TRBJ2-3; 12 bases align to TRBD2. V lost 4 bases to trimming and J lost 2 bases; unmatched junction nucleotides: 2. The CDR3 length is 15 residues. In germline, CDR1 is SGHNT, CDR2 YYREEE (reference sequence). The CDR3 DNA is TGTGCCAGCAGCCTAGCGGGGGGGTCCACAGATACGCAGTATTTT. This gives the protein CASSLAGGSTDTQYF.

This chain connects TRBV19 to TRBJ1-2; TRBD1 matches at 10 bases. The germline CDR1 and CDR2 sequences are LNHDA and SQIVND (reference sequence). The junction had 12 bases not matched to a gene; V was cut back by 3 bases and J by 8 bases. CDR3 length: 16 residues. The CDR3, as DNA: TGTGCCAGTAGTATCACCCCGGGGACAGGGGATTCCGGCTACACCTTC. This encodes CASSITPGTGDSGYTF.

The V and J genes are TRBV29-1 and TRBJ2-5; 8 nucleotides align to TRBD1. The DNA end is more similar to TRBJ2-7, so the J call may be wrong. Germline CDR1 is SQVTM and CDR2 is ANQGSEA. This CDR3 contains 13 residues. The CDR3 reads CSVGQGASYEQYF. The CDR3, as DNA: TGCAGCGTCGGACAGGGCGCTTCCTACGAGCAGTACTTC.

This chain links TRBV7-2 with TRBJ2-3, with 8 bases fitting TRBD2. CDR3 length: 14 residues. The germline CDR1 and CDR2 sequences are SGHTA and FQGNSA. V trimming: 5 bases; J trimming: 9 bases; junction bases outside the gene matches: 10. The CDR3 is CASSKGGSGGTQYF. CDR3 bases: TGTGCCAGCAGCAAAGGGGGGAGCGGGGGAACGCAGTATTTT. The whole variable domain, remainder taken from reference TRBV7-2 and TRBJ2-3, is GAGVSQSPSNKVTEKGKDVELRCDPISGHTALYWYRQSLGQGLEFLIYFQGNSAPDKSGLPSDRFSAERTGGSVSTLTIQRTQQEDSAVYLCASSKGGSGGTQYFGPGTRLTVL.

This rearrangement joins TRBV15 to TRBJ2-5, with D possibly being TRBD1 (5 bases). Between the trimmed V and J ends, which lost 0 bases and 7 bases, there was a span of 15 bases. This CDR3 spans 15 amino acids. Germline V CDR1 and CDR2: LNHNV, YYDKDF (reference sequence). The CDR3 DNA reads TGTGCCACCAGCAGAGATCAGGGCGCCCCCGGGACCCAGTACTTC. Its translation: CATSRDQGAPGTQYF.

This clone shows up as medium-sized by frequency. In DNA, the CDR3 is TGTGCCAGCAGCTCCGGACTAGCGGGGGGGCAGTTCGGGGAGCTGTTTTTT. It yields the protein CASSSGLAGGQFGELFF. This rearrangement joins TRBV5-4 to TRBJ2-2; the match to TRBD2 covers 15 bases. Trimming cost V 3 bases and J 7 bases; bases outside gene matches: 7. This CDR3 is built from 17 residues. Germline V gene data show CDR1 as SGHNT and CDR2 as YYREEE (reference sequence). The full variable domain, in which reference TRBV5-4 and TRBJ2-2 provide the parts outside the CDR3, is ETGVTQSPTHLIKTRGQQVTLRCSSQSGHNTVSWYQQALGQGPQFIFQYYREEENGRGNFPPRFSGLQFPNYSSELNVNALELDDSALYLCASSSGLAGGQFGELFFGEGSRLTVL.

V usage is TRBV7-2 and J usage is TRBJ2-2; D gene ambiguous. With 5 bases removed from V and 6 bases from J, the gap between germline ends came to 7 bases. The V gene's germline CDR1 is SGHTA and CDR2 FQGNSA. The CDR3 runs to 12 residues. The CDR3 spells CASSPSAGELFF. CDR3 coding DNA: TGTGCCAGCAGCCCCTCTGCCGGGGAGCTGTTTTTT. Looking up the rest from reference TRBV7-2 and TRBJ2-2 gives the full variable domain: GAGVSQSPSNKVTEKGKDVELRCDPISGHTALYWYRQSLGQGLEFLIYFQGNSAPDKSGLPSDRFSAERTGGSVSTLTIQRTQQEDSAVYLCASSPSAGELFFGEGSRLTVL.

V usage is TRBV19 and J usage is TRBJ2-7; 10 bases agree with TRBD1. The CDR3 runs 13 residues. V shed 10 bases, J shed 2 bases, and the junction held 5 bases outside the gene matches. Germline loops: CDR1 LNHDA, CDR2 SQIVND (reference sequence). The CDR3 sequence: CATRDRGTYEQYF. Written as DNA, the CDR3 is TGTGCCACCCGGGACAGGGGAACCTACGAGCAGTACTTC.

The genes are TRBV10-3 and TRBJ2-2; TRBD1 aligns across 9 bases. The J segment lost 6 bases and the V segment lost 5 bases, leaving 7 bases of the junction unmatched. From germline, CDR1 is ENHRY and CDR2 SYGVKD. The CDR3 extends over 15 amino acids. CDR3 DNA sequence: TGTGCCATCAGTCCCGGGACAGGGTTTTCCGGGGAGCTGTTTTTT. Protein product: CAISPGTGFSGELFF.

The V call is TRBV2, the J call TRBJ2-2; D might be TRBD1 (6 bases). The germline V gene has CDR1 SNHLY and CDR2 FYNNEI. V was pared by 2 bases and J by 4 bases, with 11 bases between. This CDR3 spans 15 amino acids. CDR3 region: CASSELQGATGELFF. The DNA for the CDR3 is TGTGCCAGCAGTGAATTACAGGGAGCCACCGGGGAGCTGTTTTTT.

The J gene is TRBJ1-1, the V gene TRBV7-9; D remains unclear. Per the germline V gene, CDR1 is SEHNR and CDR2 is FQNEAQ (reference sequence). The V end lost 5 bases, the J end lost 0 bases, and 7 bases lay between the germline ends. This CDR3 has 13 residues. CDR3 sequence reads: CASSTQMNTEAFF. The CDR3, as DNA: TGTGCCAGCAGCACCCAGATGAACACTGAAGCTTTCTTT.

This sequence joins TRBV5-6 and TRBJ2-6; possibly TRBD2 for D (6 bases). The CDR3 is made up of 15 amino acids. The germline gives CDR1 SGHDT, CDR2 YYEEEE. Trimming shortened V by 2 bases and J by 2 bases, and 8 bases separated the two germline ends. The CDR3 coding sequence is TGTGCCAGCAGCTTACGCGGGGCTGGGGCCAACGTCCTGACTTTC. Protein: CASSLRGAGANVLTF.

The chain carries TRBV10-3 and TRBJ2-1, with 9 bases aligning to TRBD1. The ends lost 10 bases at V and 8 bases at J; junction bases unmatched: 12. Germline values: CDR1 ENHRY, CDR2 SYGVKD. The CDR3 consists of 14 residues. CDR3 coding DNA: TGTGCCACGAGCCCACAGGGGGCGGGGGATGAGCAGTTCTTC. It specifies CATSPQGAGDEQFF.

V usage is TRBV7-9 and J usage is TRBJ1-5; D is ambiguous. CDR3 length equals 14 residues. Germline V lookup: CDR1 SEHNR, CDR2 FQNEAQ (reference sequence). Between the trimmed V and J ends, which lost 5 bases and 4 bases, there was a span of 12 bases. CDR3 DNA: TGTGCCAGCAGCCCGTCGGGAGATAATCAGCCCCAGCATTTT. This translates into CASSPSGDNQPQHF.

This sequence joins TRBV28 and TRBJ2-2, with a possible D match to TRBD1 (5 bases). The CDR3 has 13 amino acids. V lost 6 bases and J 8 bases, leaving 13 bases between the germline ends. From germline, CDR1 is MDHEN and CDR2 SYDVKM. The CDR3 nucleotides are TGTGCCAGCAGATTGACAGTTCATGGGGAGCTGTTTTTT. Its translation: CASRLTVHGELFF.

This chain links TRBV4-1 with TRBJ1-3; D is unresolved. The CDR3 totals 12 residues. V lost 4 bases and J 11 bases, leaving 12 bases between the germline ends. CDR1 is MGHRA, CDR2 YSYEKL, per germline. DNA for the CDR3: TGCGCCAGCAGCCCCACCCCCGAGGCCATATATTTT. Translation: CASSPTPEAIYF.